Sequencing of this TCR beta chain was carried out in a study of control samples from healthy donors and cancer patients. The CDR3 has 21 residues. Germline V gene lookup returns CDR1 SSHAT and CDR2 FNYEAQ (reference sequence). Sequenced by immunoSEQ multiplex PCR; TCRdb stores in-frame clones only, minus some. The sample table includes 150,000 to 200,000 clones. A note on this clone: Its ends do not fully match the called genes, so a read error is possible.

This TCR derives from a woman aged 25-40 years in good health. J is TRBJ2-7 and V is TRBV7-7; 8 bases map to TRBD1. The material sequenced was blood. CDR3 coding DNA: TGTGCTAGCAGCTTAGCAATTTGCAGGGGGCGCTGGGGGTTCGTGTCCTACGAGCAGTACTTC. This gives the protein CASSLAICRGRWGFVSYEQYF.